This TCR beta chain was retrieved from a study of cytomegalovirus exposure and HLA in healthy donors. Overall study results and limits: Prior analysis indicated that the majority of TCR beta V segments exhibited productivity approximately 90% or approximately 30% of the time. DRB1 had the most TCR associations and HLA-C the fewest, a later analysis found, with rates varying by HLA locus. Some public TCRs appeared in many individuals, while most sequences were rare. Later work showed greater clonal expansion in HLA-associated TCR beta chains than in equally common others.

The CDR3 length is 18 residues. Looked up from germline, CDR1 is LNHNV and CDR2 is YYDKDF (reference sequence). Trimming stripped 0 bases from V and 3 bases from J, with 17 bases between. Concerning this clone: Its antigen is not known.

PCR involved 60 Vbeta and 13 Jbeta primers. Assay: immunoSEQ multiplex PCR; the TCRdb copy retains only in-frame clones and omits some. The profile covers roughly 100,000 clones, with approximately 82% appearing a single time and roughly 8% taken by the ten largest. This TCR was sampled from a man aged 35-49 years in good health and CMV-seropositive. The chain recombines TRBV15 with TRBJ2-2, with D maybe TRBD2 (5 bases). Sequenced: PBMCs. The CDR3 DNA reads TGTGCCACCAGCAGAGATGAACGGTGGCGGGCCTACACCGGGGAGCTGTTTTTT. Translated, it gives CATSRDERWRAYTGELFF. Full variable domain (missing parts from reference TRBV15 and TRBJ2-2): DAMVIQNPRYQVTQFGKPVTLSCSQTLNHNVMYWYQQKSSQAPKLLFHYYDKDFNNEADTPDNFQSRRPNTSFCFLDIRSPGLGDTAMYLCATSRDERWRAYTGELFFGEGSRLTVL.